This T cell receptor beta chain was profiled in a study of blood T cell repertoires in COVID-19. On the study more broadly: Samples came from the United States, Italy and Spain, spanning acute and convalescent COVID-19. PBMCs, B-cell-depleted T cells, or T cells were the source of the cDNA or gDNA that made up the material.

Authors' data handling: Nucleated cell counts were estimated from reference gene primer amplification. Libraries were prepared by immunoSEQ multiplex PCR; TCRdb keeps only in-frame clonotypes and omits some of them. From that table come the V and J calls and clone size; the DNA was used to work out D and trimming. The data hold hundreds of thousands of clones, with 90% observed a single time. Patients from Seattle were sampled longitudinally, starting during active infection. Per germline, CDR1 ENHRY and CDR2 SYGVKD. The CDR3 has 16 amino acids. V lost 0 bases and J lost 8; bases outside the gene matches: 5.

The clonotype was recovered from a woman aged 40 to 50 with COVID-19, enrolled during active disease. The V call is TRBV10-3, the J call TRBJ2-3; 13 bases align to TRBD2. Source material: peripheral blood. The CDR3 here is CAISESTSGGACTQYF. CDR3 nucleotide sequence: TGTGCCATCAGTGAGTCTACTAGCGGGGGGGCCTGTACGCAGTATTTT.